This entry lists 22 T cell receptor beta chains sequenced from one sample in a study of radiotherapy plus CTLA-4 blockade in lung cancer. TCRdb's table, derived via immunoSEQ multiplex PCR, lists solely in-frame clones and lacks some. The table has approximately 98,000 clones, around 83% seen once. The sample consisted of peripheral blood, taken from a patient treated with radiotherapy plus ipilimumab. The receptors come from a human donor with non-small cell lung cancer who had a partial response to radiotherapy plus ipilimumab.

V usage is TRBV5-6 and J usage is TRBJ2-2, with no clear D. The CDR3 is 14 residues long. Germline CDR1 SGHDT, CDR2 YYEEEE. V was pared by 4 bases and J by 8 bases, with 15 bases between. The CDR3 region is CASSPLRLAGELFF. The CDR3 coding sequence is TGTGCCAGCAGCCCTTTGCGCCTTGCGGGGGAGCTGTTTTTT.

V usage is TRBV5-1 and J usage is TRBJ1-1, with D possibly being TRBD1 (5 bases). Per germline, CDR1 SGHRS and CDR2 YFSETQ. This CDR3 spans 14 amino acids. Trimming cost V 0 bases and J 0 bases, with 6 bases left between them. The CDR3 region is CASSLEGMNTEAFF. CDR3 DNA: TGCGCCAGCAGCTTGGAGGGGATGAACACTGAAGCTTTCTTT. Supplemented by reference TRBV5-1 and TRBJ1-1, the full variable domain reads KAGVTQTPRYLIKTRGQQVTLSCSPISGHRSVSWYQQTPGQGLQFLFEYFSETQRNKGNFPGRFSGRQFSNSRSEMNVSTLELGDSALYLCASSLEGMNTEAFFGQGTRLTVV.

The V call is TRBV28, the J call TRBJ2-1, with 9 positions matching TRBD2. Germline CDR1 is MDHEN and CDR2 is SYDVKM. The CDR3 extends over 12 amino acids. V lost 6 bases and J lost 6; bases outside the gene matches: 0. The CDR3: CASRTSGNEQFF. CDR3 in DNA: TGTGCCAGCAGGACTAGCGGCAATGAGCAGTTCTTC.

This chain connects TRBV9 to TRBJ2-1; D may be TRBD2 (5 bases). CDR1 SGDLS and CDR2 YYNGEE come from the germline V gene. The CDR3 covers 16 residues. Trimming shortened V by 2 bases and J by 0 bases, and 12 bases separated the two germline ends. CDR3: CASSVGAASSYNEQFF. The CDR3 bases are TGTGCCAGCAGCGTCGGAGCGGCGAGCTCCTACAATGAGCAGTTCTTC.

The rearrangement uses TRBV19 and TRBJ2-1; unclear D gene. V was cut by 5 bases and J by 8 bases, with 19 bases left in between. Germline V gene lookup returns CDR1 LNHDA and CDR2 SQIVND (reference sequence). The CDR3 consists of 15 residues. The CDR3 here is CASSSYEVMSDEQFF. The CDR3 region has the DNA TGTGCCAGTAGTTCGTACGAGGTAATGAGTGATGAGCAGTTCTTC. Combining the CDR3 with reference TRBV19 and TRBJ2-1 gives the whole variable domain DGGITQSPKYLFRKEGQNVTLSCEQNLNHDAMYWYRQDPGQGLRLIYYSQIVNDFQKGDIAEGYSVSREKKESFPLTVTSAQKNPTAFYLCASSSYEVMSDEQFFGPGTRLTVL.

The J gene is TRBJ2-3, the V gene TRBV19; 9 bases align to TRBD1. The CDR3 covers 15 residues. With V trimmed by 7 bases and J by 3 bases, 8 bases remained unmatched. Germline V gene data show CDR1 as LNHDA and CDR2 as SQIVND (reference sequence). DNA of the CDR3: TGTGCCAGTAACCGGGACAGGGAAGGAACAGATACGCAGTATTTT. Protein sequence: CASNRDREGTDTQYF.

The chain employs TRBV11-3 and TRBJ2-2; D may be TRBD2 (5 bases). Germline loops: CDR1 SGHNT, CDR2 YENEEA. V lost 8 bases and J lost 0, with 16 bases in between. This CDR3 contains 16 residues. In DNA, the CDR3 is TGTGCCAGCGACAAAGGGAGTTTCGCGAACACCGGGGAGCTGTTTTTT. Protein product: CASDKGSFANTGELFF.

The chain uses TRBV7-2 and TRBJ2-2; 9 positions match TRBD2. V lost 11 bases and J lost 5; bases outside the gene matches: 6. The CDR3 loop spans 13 amino acids. Germline assignment: CDR1 SGHTA and CDR2 FQGNSA. CDR3 nucleotides: TGTGCCGGGAGCGGGAGGCATACCGGGGAGCTGTTTTTT. The encoded protein is CAGSGRHTGELFF.

This chain joins TRBV7-2 and TRBJ2-2, with D perhaps TRBD2 (6 bases). Germline CDR1 reads SGHTA; CDR2 reads FQGNSA. V was pared by 1 base and J by 4 bases, with 7 bases between. The CDR3 is made up of 14 amino acids. CDR3 sequence: CASSLDGSTGELFF. The DNA of the CDR3 is TGTGCCAGCAGCTTAGACGGGAGCACCGGGGAGCTGTTTTTT.

A single count supports this clone. The chain is built from TRBV10-3 and TRBJ2-2; D not certain. Trimming left V 4 bases short and J 5 bases short, with 2 bases between. CDR1 and CDR2 (germline): ENHRY, SYGVKD. This CDR3 region has 11 residues. CDR3 region: CAISVTGELFF. The DNA for the CDR3 is TGTGCCATCAGTGTAACCGGGGAGCTGTTTTTT.

The chain joins TRBV6-5 to TRBJ2-1; D is possibly TRBD2 (5 bases). Germline assignment: CDR1 MNHEY and CDR2 SVGAGI. The CDR3 covers 15 residues. V lost 2 bases and J lost 4, with 12 bases in between. DNA for the CDR3: TGTGCCAGCAGTTACGAGGGCGAGTTTTACAATGAGCAGTTCTTC. Encoded protein: CASSYEGEFYNEQFF.

To note about this clone: Germline is not matched at one junction end, which may reflect a read error. The V and J genes are TRBV5-1 and TRBJ2-7; TRBD1 matches 9 bases. The CDR3 extends over 13 amino acids. CDR1 and CDR2 from the germline V gene are SGHRS and YFSETQ. The CDR3 bases are TGCGCCAGCAGCGCCGATCTCCCGGGACAGGGAATTTTC. Protein sequence: CASSADLPGQGIF.

In DNA, the CDR3 is TGCGCCAGCAGCTTGGAACTAGCGGGGGGTGCAGAGCAGTTCTTC. Its protein product is CASSLELAGGAEQFF. This chain links TRBV5-1 with TRBJ2-1; 12 positions match TRBD2. V lost 0 bases and J lost 10; bases outside the gene matches: 5. This CDR3 spans 15 amino acids. From germline, CDR1 is SGHRS and CDR2 YFSETQ.

This clone appeared a single time. The CDR3 spells CASSILSRGNNYGYTF. CDR3 DNA: TGTGCCAGTAGTATCTTATCTAGGGGGAATAACTATGGCTACACCTTC. V is TRBV19 and J is TRBJ1-2, with a possible D match to TRBD1 (6 bases). The V end was cut by 3 bases, the J end by 1 base, with 15 bases between. The CDR3 runs 16 residues. The germline CDR1 and CDR2 sequences are LNHDA and SQIVND (reference sequence).

This sequence joins TRBV7-9 and TRBJ2-7; the match to TRBD1 covers 8 bases. Germline V lookup: CDR1 SEHNR, CDR2 FQNEAQ (reference sequence). The CDR3 totals 15 residues. The ends lost 6 bases at V and 5 bases at J; junction bases unmatched: 12. Written as DNA, the CDR3 is TGTGCCAGCAGGCCAGGACAGGGTAAGTCCCACGAGCAGTACTTC. Translating it yields CASRPGQGKSHEQYF. Looking up the rest from reference TRBV7-9 and TRBJ2-7 gives the full variable domain: DTGVSQNPRHKITKRGQNVTFRCDPISEHNRLYWYRQTLGQGPEFLTYFQNEAQLEKSRLLSDRFSAERPKGSFSTLEIQRTEQGDSAMYLCASRPGQGKSHEQYFGPGTRLTVT.

The chain links TRBV29-1 to TRBJ2-1; TRBD2 might be the D (5 bases). CDR1 and CDR2 from the germline V gene are SQVTM and ANQGSEA. The CDR3 is made up of 16 amino acids. V was shortened by 0 bases and J by 0 bases, with 12 bases between the two germline ends. The DNA of the CDR3 is TGCAGCGTTGAAGATCCGGCGGGTAACTCCTACAATGAGCAGTTCTTC. This codes for CSVEDPAGNSYNEQFF.

This rearrangement joins TRBV15 to TRBJ2-2, with 9 nucleotides matching TRBD1. This CDR3 has 17 residues. V gave up 4 bases and J gave up 2 bases; unmatched junction bases: 8. Looked up from germline, CDR1 is LNHNV and CDR2 is YYDKDF (reference sequence). CDR3 region: CATSNETGGANTGELFF. The CDR3 bases are TGTGCCACCAGCAATGAAACAGGGGGCGCAAACACCGGGGAGCTGTTTTTT.

This clone is a singleton in its sample. This chain connects TRBV5-1 to TRBJ1-6; no firm D call. The germline gives CDR1 SGHRS, CDR2 YFSETQ. The CDR3 spans 15 residues. Trimming took 0 bases from V and 7 from J, leaving 11 bases between them. Here the CDR3 DNA reads TGCGCCAGCAGCTTGGAGCAGGTGACAAATTCACCCCTCCACTTT. This sequence encodes CASSLEQVTNSPLHF.

The CDR3 nucleotides read TGCGCCAGCAGCCTTACAGGGGGTATTTATGGCTACACCTTC. Protein product: CASSLTGGIYGYTF. The chain recombines TRBV5-1 with TRBJ1-2; 8 positions match TRBD1. CDR1 is SGHRS and CDR2 is YFSETQ in the germline V gene. V dropped 4 bases and J dropped 5; count of bases not matched to a gene: 7. CDR3 size: 14 residues.

The chain uses TRBV5-1 and TRBJ2-3, with D unclear. Germline V gene lookup returns CDR1 SGHRS and CDR2 YFSETQ. V shed 4 bases and J shed 4 bases, with 13 bases lying between them. The CDR3 spans 14 residues. The CDR3 loop reads CASSPSGRADTQYF. The CDR3 DNA sequence: TGCGCCAGCAGCCCGTCCGGTCGGGCAGATACGCAGTATTTT. Full variable domain (missing parts from reference TRBV5-1 and TRBJ2-3): KAGVTQTPRYLIKTRGQQVTLSCSPISGHRSVSWYQQTPGQGLQFLFEYFSETQRNKGNFPGRFSGRQFSNSRSEMNVSTLELGDSALYLCASSPSGRADTQYFGPGTRLTVL.

The rearrangement uses TRBV5-1 and TRBJ2-3; TRBD2 matches at 14 bases. There are 16 residues in the CDR3. CDR1 and CDR2 (germline): SGHRS, YFSETQ. Trimming at V came to 4 bases and at J to 7 bases, leaving 8 bases not matched to a gene. The CDR3 loop reads CASSPGTSGSMYTQYF. The CDR3 DNA follows: TGCGCCAGCAGCCCGGGGACTAGCGGGAGTATGTATACGCAGTATTTT. The variable domain in full, with the rest retrieved from reference TRBV5-1 and TRBJ2-3, is KAGVTQTPRYLIKTRGQQVTLSCSPISGHRSVSWYQQTPGQGLQFLFEYFSETQRNKGNFPGRFSGRQFSNSRSEMNVSTLELGDSALYLCASSPGTSGSMYTQYFGPGTRLTVL.

This chain links TRBV11-2 with TRBJ2-5; 13 positions agree with TRBD2. Germline V gives CDR1 SGHAT, CDR2 FQNNGV. V shed 5 bases, J shed 8 bases, and the junction held 11 bases outside the gene matches. This CDR3 contains 16 residues. CDR3 residues: CASSPWTSGSLGTQYF. CDR3 nucleotides: TGTGCCAGCAGCCCTTGGACTAGCGGGAGCCTGGGTACCCAGTACTTC.